What follows are 8 T cell receptor beta chains derived from one specimen sequenced in a study of CD8 T cells in ankylosing spondylitis. Findings and caveats of the study: Several highly homologous variants made up a TCR beta motif, and this motif appeared characteristic of ankylosing spondylitis blood.

Via MiXCR, TCRdb re-called the 5' RACE reads, giving one row per CDR3 protein. The repertoire holds approximately 440,000 distinct CDR3 sequences, with roughly a sixth as singletons. These receptors lack a known antigen. Sequenced input: blood, either unsorted or a sorted T cell fraction (not recorded which). The receptor source for this set is a male donor with ankylosing spondylitis.

The CDR3 loop is CASRKTSGSTGEQYF. The CDR3 DNA sequence: TGTGCCAGCAGAAAAACTAGCGGGAGCACGGGGGAGCAGTACTTC. The chain recombines TRBV7-9 with TRBJ2-7; 11 bases line up with TRBD2. Unmatched junction bases numbered 11, after V lost 6 bases and J lost 7 bases. The CDR3 sequence is 15 residues long. Per germline, CDR1 SEHNR and CDR2 FQNEAQ (reference sequence).

This CDR3 reads CATSAGGASYEQYF. CDR3 nucleotide sequence: TGTGCCACCAGCGCAGGGGGAGCTTCCTACGAGCAGTACTTC. The chain recombines TRBV15 with TRBJ2-7; 7 bases agree with TRBD1. This CDR3 has 14 residues. V lost 5 bases and J lost 1; bases outside the gene matches: 5. CDR1 is LNHNV and CDR2 is YYDKDF in the germline V gene (reference sequence).

This clonotype was seen ten or more times. The J gene is TRBJ2-3, the V gene TRBV12-3 or TRBV12-4; maybe TRBD2 (6 bases). This CDR3 is 13 amino acids long. Trimming removed 6 bases at V and 1 base at J, with 8 bases between. CDR3 DNA sequence: TGTGCCAGCAGGGCTAGCGGCACAGATACGCAGTATTTT. Translated: CASRASGTDTQYF.

This clonotype came up many times. This rearrangement joins TRBV12-3 or TRBV12-4 to TRBJ1-5; D unresolved. This CDR3 region has 12 residues. V was shortened by 6 bases and J by 3 bases, with 6 bases between the two germline ends. In DNA form, the CDR3 reads TGTGCCAGCAGGAGGGACAATCAGCCCCAGCATTTT. Amino acids: CASRRDNQPQHF.

This clonotype has just a few counts. This chain joins TRBV30 and TRBJ2-1; D uncertain. This CDR3 comprises 11 residues. Per germline, CDR1 GTSNPN and CDR2 SVGIG (reference sequence). The ends were cut back, 7 bases at V and 1 base at J, with 5 bases in the middle. The CDR3 loop reads CAYESYNEQFF. DNA for the CDR3: TGTGCCTATGAATCCTACAATGAGCAGTTCTTC.

The chain carries TRBV7-9 and TRBJ1-1, with D perhaps matching TRBD1 (6 bases). The CDR3 extends over 15 amino acids. Between the trimmed V and J ends, which lost 5 bases and 2 bases, there was a span of 15 bases. Germline-derived CDR1 and CDR2 are SEHNR and FQNEAQ (reference sequence). CDR3 protein: CASSPPGARNTEAFF. DNA of the CDR3: TGTGCCAGCAGCCCCCCGGGGGCCCGAAACACTGAAGCTTTCTTT.

The chain joins TRBV12-3 or TRBV12-4 to TRBJ2-7; 8 positions agree with TRBD2. V lost 8 bases to trimming and J lost 6 bases; unmatched junction nucleotides: 9. This CDR3 is 13 amino acids long. Written as DNA, the CDR3 is TGTGCCAGCCAGTCGGCTAGCGGGTTCGAGCAGTACTTC. Translated, it gives CASQSASGFEQYF.

The sample holds many counts of this clonotype. The V call is TRBV18, the J call TRBJ1-1; D unclear. Per germline, CDR1 KGHSH and CDR2 LQKENI. The V gene lost 5 bases and the J gene lost 3 bases, with 10 bases spanning the gap. The CDR3 loop spans 13 amino acids. The DNA for the CDR3 is TGTGCCAGCTCATCGAGCCTAGACACTGAAGCTTTCTTT. Amino acid sequence: CASSSSLDTEAFF.